The rows below give T cell receptor beta chains drawn from one sample of a study of CD8 T cells in Susac syndrome. TCRdb independently ran MiXCR on the immunoSEQ multiplex PCR reads; one entry per CDR3 protein. The table has around 270,000 distinct CDR3 sequences, 89% seen once. The sequenced sample was CD8+ T cells from PBMCs. Receptors originate from a human donor with multiple sclerosis. CDR3s include the opening cysteine and the closing phenylalanine or tryptophan. D genes are given only for firm matches. The size entry is marked missing in some rows and otherwise reads once, few, many or a size class.

clone size,D gene,J gene,V gene,CDR3 protein,CDR3 DNA
few,TRBD1,TRBJ2-7,TRBV28,CASSTQGAGQYF,TGTGCCAGCAGTACACAGGGGGCAGGGCAGTACTTC
NA,TRBD2,TRBJ2-1,TRBV15,CATSASPSGWGNEQFF,TGTGCCACCAGCGCATCTCCTAGCGGGTGGGGCAATGAGCAGTTCTTC
NA,NA,TRBJ2-3,TRBV27,CASRTAEHRVTDTQYF,TGTGCCAGCAGGACAGCCGAACATCGAGTCACAGATACGCAGTATTTT
NA,TRBD2,TRBJ2-5,TRBV3-1,CASSQSGSGTFQETQYF,TGTGCCAGCAGCCAAAGTGGTAGCGGGACATTTCAAGAGACCCAGTACTTC
NA,TRBD2,TRBJ2-1,TRBV4-2,CASSQARGDYNEQFF,TGTGCCAGCAGCCAAGCACGGGGGGACTACAATGAGCAGTTCTTC
NA,TRBD1,TRBJ2-5,TRBV30,CAWSAGWDQGARETQYF,TGTGCCTGGAGTGCGGGCTGGGACCAGGGGGCACGAGAGACCCAGTACTTC
NA,TRBD2,TRBJ2-1,TRBV27,CASSLSVAGGPHPLNNEQFF,TGTGCCAGCAGTTTATCTGTAGCGGGGGGACCACACCCACTGAACAATGAGCAGTTCTTC
NA,TRBD2,TRBJ2-2,TRBV30,CAWSTGGVNTGELFF,TGTGCCTGGAGTACCGGGGGGGTGAACACCGGGGAGCTGTTTTTT
NA,NA,TRBJ1-2,TRBV28,CASRNAGLEGGGYTF,TGTGCCAGCCGTAATGCCGGACTCGAAGGGGGTGGCTACACCTTC
once,TRBD1,TRBJ1-1,TRBV9,CASSEQGAGGEAFF,TGTGCCAGCAGCGAACAGGGGGCGGGAGGTGAAGCTTTCTTT
NA,NA,TRBJ2-2,TRBV5-6,CASSFAPSTGELFF,TGTGCCAGCAGCTTCGCCCCGAGTACCGGGGAGCTGTTTTTT
NA,TRBD1,TRBJ1-2,TRBV5-4,CASSRDRGNYGYTF,TGTGCCAGCAGTCGGGACAGGGGGAACTATGGCTACACCTTC
NA,NA,TRBJ2-2,TRBV3-1,CASSQETEGDTGELFF,TGTGCCAGCAGCCAAGAAACTGAGGGGGACACCGGGGAGCTGTTTTTT